Listed here is a single T cell receptor (beta chain). The antigen this receptor binds is unknown. One base away there is no much larger clone; base qualities are not given. The sample comes from a study of T cells in Graves' hyperthyroidism and ophthalmopathy (dated by TCRdb to between 2018 and 2020). As for the study more broadly: Peripheral blood was collected at initial diagnosis, before any treatment. A discovery cohort of fewer than 110 patients, roughly 40 with Graves' ophthalmopathy and about 58 with stable Graves' hyperthyroidism, was used to find distinguishing TCR V-J signatures. An independent validation cohort of 18 to 20 hyperthyroidism patients and about 16 patients who later progressed to ophthalmopathy tested prospective prediction of ophthalmopathy. For training and testing, the 100 or so patients in the discovery cohort were randomly divided in a 7:3 ratio. The study also compared thyroid tissue and blood T-cell repertoires from roughly 6 Graves' hyperthyroidism patients. Once sampling was done, hyperthyroidism patients were given methimazole at a starting dose of 30 mg daily, whereas ophthalmopathy patients were given high-dose intravenous methylprednisolone. According to the paper, TCR Vbeta CDR3 sequencing was carried out on approximately 140 peripheral blood samples, which came from 40 to 45 ophthalmopathy, 80 or so hyperthyroidism and roughly 17 progressor patients.

V is cut back by 3 bases and J by 5 bases, with 8 bases in the junction unmatched. Taken from the germline V gene (reference sequence), the CDR1 and CDR2 loops are MNHEY and SMNVEV. Reading from cysteine to phenylalanine, the CDR3 counts 15 amino acids. Just CDR3 DNA is preserved here, 45 bases in frame from base 1. Stable Graves' hyperthyroidism was defined as no progression to ophthalmopathy during 18 months of follow-up. The hyperthyroidism patients were between 18 and 65 years old and newly diagnosed, with a disease duration of less than 2 months. Patients with uncontrolled infections, other autoimmune diseases, pregnancy or lactation were excluded. Clinical symptoms, serum thyroxine and TRAb, thyroid ultrasound, and orbital computed tomography formed the basis for the diagnoses. Ficoll-Paque density gradient centrifugation was used to isolate PBMCs from around 10 ml of fresh peripheral blood. Trizol reagent was used to extract total RNA, and RNA quality was then checked on an Agilent 2100 Bioanalyzer.

The study at large found these results: No statistical method was used to set the sample size in advance, and investigators knew the group allocation. Most expanded thyroid clonotypes (frequency above 0.001) were also found in blood, which suggests that blood repertoires may mirror thyroid immune responses. During validation, the model predicted progression to ophthalmopathy a median of about 6.3 months ahead of onset, with almost 71% sensitivity and almost 75% specificity. A 13 V-J signature model separated ophthalmopathy from stable hyperthyroidism, with approximately 87% sensitivity and around 84% specificity in cross-validation and 80%/75% in testing.

The TCR beta CDR3 regions were amplified from RNA transcripts. The first round of RT-PCR for the TCR CDR3 was performed with the HTBI primer set and the Qiagen OneStep RT-PCR kit. A second multiplex PCR round built the libraries, followed by size selection and purification. Sequencing of the libraries was done on an Illumina HiSeq2000 using paired-end 100 bp reads. The paper's data handling went like this. SOAPnuke was used to process the raw data, throwing out any read that contained adapters or uncalled bases, had a mean Phred below 15, or lacked an exact constant-primer or identifier match. COPE v1.2.5 was used to merge the high-quality paired reads, and each unique nucleotide sequence was defined as a clonotype. MiTCR v1.1 was used to align clonotypes to the IMGT TRBV, TRBD and TRBJ reference segments. The analysis included only V-J combinations with a frequency above 0.0001, which together covered 98% to 99.2% of the repertoires. The TCS score was defined as the ratio of F50 (clonal expansion) to E x V (chaos), calculated using BLOSUM62-based TCRdist between CDR3 peptides within each V-J. Welch's t-statistics and random forest reduced roughly 540 V-J features to 13, which were used in a naive Bayes classifier (R e1071). TCRdb cleaned the public reads at Q25 with fastp, built clones with MiXCR and kept in-frame beta chains. Under each unique CDR3 protein, matching rows form one entry showing the most common genes and DNA. Here the V and J calls rest on TCRdb's processing, not on the authors' analysis. The sample table holds hundreds of thousands of distinct CDR3 sequences, of which approximately 14% were seen once. In total, the top ten clones hold roughly 15% of the sample.

The V gene is TRBV27 and the J gene is TRBJ2-5; TRBD2 fits 8 bases in the junction. The sequenced sample consisted of blood. The TCR originated in a woman between 18 and 29 years old with Graves' hyperthyroidism. The DNA sequence is given as TGTGCCAGCAGTTTTAGGATAGCGGGGTTGGAGACCCAGTACTTC. Its product reads: CASSFRIAGLETQYF.